The rows below give T cell receptor beta chains drawn from one sample of a study of blood T cell repertoires in COVID-19. The table came from immunoSEQ multiplex PCR; TCRdb's copy has only in-frame clones and leaves some out. The sample has around 260,000 clones, roughly 88% seen once; the top ten hold around 0.7%. Specimen: peripheral blood. These receptors came from a human donor in a cohort sampled during active COVID-19. CDR3s include the opening cysteine and the closing phenylalanine or tryptophan. The D gene is left open where the match is weak. For some rows the clone size is stated as once, few or many, or as a class when expanded; others skip it.

TRBV7-2	TRBJ2-7	.	.	CASSQGLIYEQYF	TGTGCCAGCAGCCAAGGACTCATCTACGAGCAGTACTTC
TRBV6-4	TRBJ1-2	.	.	CASRQGLDYGYTF	TGTGCCAGCAGACAGGGTCTTGACTATGGCTACACCTTC
TRBV4-1	TRBJ2-1	TRBD2	.	CASSRSYAAGGREQFF	TGCGCCAGCAGCCGATCCTATGCAGCGGGGGGGCGGGAGCAGTTCTTC
TRBV11-2	TRBJ2-1	TRBD2	.	CASSWTSGVYNEQFF	TGTGCCAGCAGCTGGACTAGCGGGGTGTACAATGAGCAGTTCTTC
TRBV5-4	TRBJ1-3	.	.	CASSLANVYSGNTIYF	TGTGCCAGCAGCTTGGCCAATGTCTACTCTGGAAACACCATATATTTT
TRBV27	TRBJ2-1	TRBD1	.	CASSLPDRGGEQFF	TGTGCCAGCAGTTTGCCCGACAGGGGGGGAGAGCAGTTCTTC
TRBV19	TRBJ1-5	TRBD1	.	CASYLDGTGAIHSNQPQHF	TGTGCCAGTTACCTGGACGGGACAGGGGCGATCCATAGCAATCAGCCCCAGCATTTT
TRBV9	TRBJ1-1	.	few	CASTTILNTEAFF	TGTGCCAGCACCACAATCCTTAACACTGAAGCTTTCTTT
TRBV7-2	TRBJ1-2	.	.	CASTLSGVGYTF	TGTGCCAGCACCTTATCAGGGGTGGGCTACACCTTC
TRBV24-1	TRBJ2-7	TRBD1	.	CATSTTGGATNEQYF	TGTGCCACCAGTACGACAGGGGGCGCAACCAACGAGCAGTACTTC
TRBV4-1	TRBJ1-2	.	.	CASSRIGAGGYTF	TGCGCCAGCAGCCGAATAGGGGCGGGGGGCTACACCTTC
TRBV5-8	TRBJ2-3	.	.	CASSLATYYTDTQYF	TGTGCCAGCAGCTTGGCCACCTACTACACAGATACGCAGTATTTT
TRBV7-9	TRBJ1-5	.	.	CASSLDSTGNQPQHF	TGTGCCAGCAGCTTAGACTCCACTGGCAATCAGCCCCAGCATTTT
TRBV9	TRBJ1-1	.	.	CASSAQGIETEAFF	TGTGCCAGCAGCGCACAGGGCATCGAAACTGAAGCTTTCTTT
TRBV7-9	TRBJ2-2	TRBD2	.	CASAGDYPPGELFF	TGTGCCAGCGCGGGGGACTATCCCCCCGGGGAGCTGTTTTTT
TRBV6-2/TRBV6-3	TRBJ1-5	TRBD1	.	CASSYSGSDRGYSNQPQHF	TGTGCCAGCAGTTACTCGGGTTCGGACAGGGGTTATAGCAATCAGCCCCAGCATTTT
TRBV27	TRBJ1-1	.	.	CASSFGDRLNTEAFF	TGTGCCAGCAGTTTTGGCGACAGGCTGAACACTGAAGCTTTCTTT
TRBV6-2/TRBV6-3	TRBJ2-1	.	.	CASSYLSGGEQFF	TGTGCCAGCAGTTACCTATCCGGCGGTGAGCAGTTCTTC
TRBV19	TRBJ1-6	TRBD1	.	CASRDVGQASSPLHF	TGTGCCAGTCGGGACGTGGGACAGGCAAGTTCACCCCTCCACTTT
TRBV7-2	TRBJ2-1	TRBD2	.	CASSARDYDNEQFF	TGTGCCAGCAGCGCCCGGGACTATGACAATGAGCAGTTCTTC
TRBV27	TRBJ1-2	.	.	CASNRDSLNYGYTF	TGTGCCAGCAACCGCGACAGCCTAAACTATGGCTACACCTTC
TRBV6-6	TRBJ1-3	.	.	CASYNTGTPGNTIYF	TGTGCCAGCTATAATACCGGGACACCTGGAAACACCATATATTTT
TRBV4-1	TRBJ1-2	TRBD1	.	CASRRQGVSRYTF	TGCGCCAGCCGGAGACAGGGTGTTTCCCGCTACACCTTC
TRBV24-1	TRBJ2-5	.	.	CATSALVNEETQYF	TGTGCCACCAGTGCACTAGTAAACGAGGAGACCCAGTACTTC
TRBV28	TRBJ2-7	.	.	CASSLVGRTYEQYF	TGTGCCAGCAGTTTAGTAGGGAGAACCTACGAGCAGTACTTC
TRBV6-1	TRBJ1-3	TRBD1	.	CASSELQGASGNTIYF	TGTGCCAGCAGTGAATTACAGGGGGCTTCTGGAAACACCATATATTTT
TRBV7-3	TRBJ1-1	.	.	CASSLIGPSGENTEAFF	TGTGCCAGCAGCTTAATTGGCCCCTCAGGGGAGAACACTGAAGCTTTCTTT
TRBV6-5	TRBJ2-2	TRBD1	.	CASSLDRGPGELFF	TGTGCCAGCAGTCTCGACAGGGGACCCGGGGAGCTGTTTTTT
TRBV7-9	TRBJ1-1	TRBD1	.	CASSLEGATEAFF	TGTGCCAGCAGCTTAGAGGGGGCTACTGAAGCTTTCTTT
TRBV7-2	TRBJ1-5	TRBD1	.	CASSARQGSQPQHF	TGTGCCAGCAGCGCCCGACAGGGAAGTCAGCCCCAGCATTTT
TRBV7-2	TRBJ2-1	TRBD2	.	CASSLGGSGGNNEQFF	TGTGCCAGCAGCTTAGGGGGTAGCGGGGGGAACAATGAGCAGTTCTTC
TRBV7-9	TRBJ1-2	.	.	CASSLQSNYGYTF	TGTGCCAGCAGCCTACAGAGTAACTATGGCTACACCTTC
TRBV19	TRBJ2-7	.	.	CASSIGFGSSYEQYF	TGTGCCAGTAGTATTGGGTTCGGGTCCTCCTACGAGCAGTACTTC
TRBV6-5	TRBJ1-4	TRBD1	.	CASSPGQGREKLFF	TGTGCCAGCAGCCCCGGACAGGGAAGGGAAAAACTGTTTTTT
TRBV5-4	TRBJ2-7	.	.	CASSSLGSVPSYEQYF	TGTGCCAGCAGCTCCCTGGGGAGCGTTCCCTCCTACGAGCAGTACTTC
TRBV6-5	TRBJ2-7	.	.	CASSKGYNRIAAQYF	TGTGCCAGCAGTAAGGGGTACAACAGGATTGCGGCGCAGTACTTC
TRBV6-2/TRBV6-3	TRBJ1-1	TRBD1	.	CASSPGQGARLGTEAFF	TGTGCCAGCAGCCCCGGACAGGGGGCGAGGCTGGGCACTGAAGCTTTCTTT
TRBV9	TRBJ2-7	.	.	CASSVGGTGYEQYF	TGTGCCAGCAGCGTAGGAGGGACTGGGTACGAGCAGTACTTC
TRBV6-2/TRBV6-3	TRBJ2-1	.	once	CASSYPQGGLVREQFF	TGTGCCAGCAGTTACCCCCAGGGTGGCTTAGTGCGAGAGCAGTTCTTC
TRBV15	TRBJ1-5	.	.	CATSRDLSDQPQHF	TGTGCCACCAGCAGAGATCTTTCAGATCAGCCCCAGCATTTT
TRBV7-3	TRBJ2-1	.	.	CASSSIANEQFF	TGTGCCAGCAGCTCAATCGCGAATGAGCAGTTCTTC
TRBV9	TRBJ1-6	.	few	CASSVERDWSPLHF	TGTGCCAGCAGCGTAGAACGGGATTGGTCACCCCTCCACTTT
TRBV6-1	TRBJ1-1	.	.	CASREQGLSRNTEAFF	TGTGCCAGCAGAGAACAGGGTTTGTCCAGGAACACTGAAGCTTTCTTT